Included here is one T cell receptor (beta chain) sequence, with context. PCR involved 60 Vbeta and 13 Jbeta primers. The assay was immunoSEQ multiplex PCR, and TCRdb's table has in-frame clones only and misses some. The data contain over 200,000 clones, approximately 84% of them singletons. The source of the sample is a study of cytomegalovirus exposure and HLA in healthy donors. V gave up 0 bases and J gave up 3 bases; unmatched junction bases: 3. Germline V gives CDR1 SGHRS, CDR2 YFSETQ. The CDR3 consists of 15 residues. The chain uses TRBV5-1 and TRBJ2-1; 7 nucleotides align to TRBD2. Material for sequencing was PBMCs. The receptor was isolated from a woman between 40 and 55 years old in good health and CMV-seronegative. The CDR3 DNA reads TGCGCCAGCAGCTTGGCCGGGACTAACTACAATGAGCAGTTCTTC. It specifies CASSLAGTNYNEQFF.